These T cell receptor beta chains were read from a single sample in a study of lymphopenia after photon versus proton radiotherapy. Assay used: immunoSEQ multiplex PCR; TCRdb lists only in-frame clones, some missing. The sample yields around 25,000 clones, approximately 81% seen once. The sample here was peripheral blood, taken from a patient treated with photon-based radiotherapy. Every receptor here comes from a man aged 55-75 years with pancreatic cancer. Both conserved end residues are part of each CDR3. A D gene is named only where the DNA matches it firmly. Clone size is stated in some rows and not others, as once, few, many or a class when expanded.

d_call	v_call	clone_size	j_call	cdr3_nt	cdr3_aa
-	TRBV2	-	TRBJ2-1	TGTGCCAGCAGTGAAGGGGGATCGTCTAGGGCCAATGAGCAGTTCTTC	CASSEGGSSRANEQFF
TRBD2	TRBV6-5	-	TRBJ2-1	TGTGCCAGCAGTTACCGGCTAGCGGCCAACAATGAGCAGTTCTTC	CASSYRLAANNEQFF
-	TRBV2	-	TRBJ1-5	TGTGCCACCGACAGTCTGGGAATTCAGCCCCAGCATTTT	CATDSLGIQPQHF
-	TRBV7-2	-	TRBJ1-1	TGTGCCAGCAGCTTAGCCCCTAGTGGGGGGGGCACTGAAGCTTTCTTT	CASSLAPSGGGTEAFF
-	TRBV9	-	TRBJ1-4	TGTGCCAGCAGCCCTTACACGGGGATCCCTAATGAAAAACTGTTTTTT	CASSPYTGIPNEKLFF
-	TRBV7-8	-	TRBJ1-1	TGTGCCAGCAGCTTCGCCTTGAGTCGGACGGCTTTCTTT	CASSFALSRTAFF
-	TRBV30	-	TRBJ2-7	TGTGCCGGGACTTCCGGGACGGTCCCCTACGAGCAGTACTTC	CAGTSGTVPYEQYF
-	TRBV7-2	once	TRBJ2-3	TGTGCCAGCAGCACCACAGATACGCAGTATTTT	CASSTTDTQYF
-	TRBV2	-	TRBJ1-6	TGTGCCAGCAGAAACCCGGGACAAAGTTATTCACCCCTCCACTTT	CASRNPGQSYSPLHF
-	TRBV5-1	-	TRBJ1-2	TGCGCCAGCAGCTTGACTGCTGGGAATAAGGGCTATGGCTACACCTTC	CASSLTAGNKGYGYTF
-	TRBV28	-	TRBJ2-5	TGTGCCAGCAGTCTGAGCTTCCCTCAGGGGAATGCGGAGACCCAGTACTTC	CASSLSFPQGNAETQYF
TRBD2	TRBV5-1	-	TRBJ2-2	TGCGCCAGCAGCTGGGGGACTAGCGACACCGGGGAGCTGTTTTTT	CASSWGTSDTGELFF
-	TRBV23-1	-	TRBJ1-1	TGCGCCAGCAGTCAAAAGCAGGTTCTTGACACTGAAGCTTTCTTT	CASSQKQVLDTEAFF
-	TRBV2	once	TRBJ2-5	TGTGCCAGCAGTGGAGTATGGGGCGTTCAAGAGACCCAGTACTTC	CASSGVWGVQETQYF
-	TRBV7-7	-	TRBJ2-7	TGTGCCAGCAGCCCCGGTGGGGGTACTAGCTCCTACGAGCAGTACTTC	CASSPGGGTSSYEQYF
TRBD2	TRBV27	-	TRBJ2-3	TGTGCCAGCAGTTTACTAGCGGGGGGGCGCACGCAGTATTTT	CASSLLAGGRTQYF
-	TRBV5-6	-	TRBJ2-7	TGTGCCAGCAGCCCGTTGGGCTCCTACGAGCAGTACTTC	CASSPLGSYEQYF
-	TRBV6-6	-	TRBJ1-1	TGTGCCGGGACGCCGCATGGCAACACTGAAGCTTTCTTT	CAGTPHGNTEAFF
TRBD1	TRBV9	-	TRBJ1-2	TGTGCCAGCAACCCGGGGACAGGGGAGTTCGGTGGCTACACCTTC	CASNPGTGEFGGYTF
-	TRBV6-4	few	TRBJ2-7	TGTGCCAGCAGTGAAGATATAGGGGCCTACGAGCAGTACTTC	CASSEDIGAYEQYF
-	TRBV15	-	TRBJ1-1	TGTGCCACCAGTGACCGCAAGAACACTGAAGCTTTCTTT	CATSDRKNTEAFF
-	TRBV2	-	TRBJ2-1	TGTGCCAGCAGTCAAAACAGGGAAAGGCAGTTCTTC	CASSQNRERQFF
-	TRBV4-2	-	TRBJ1-6	TGTGCCAGCAGCCAGTCGCAAAAGGGTTCACCCCTCCACTTT	CASSQSQKGSPLHF
-	TRBV4-2	-	TRBJ1-1	TGTGCCAGCAGCCAAGACGCAAACGCCATCACTGAAGCTTTCTTT	CASSQDANAITEAFF
TRBD1	TRBV30	-	TRBJ1-2	TGTGCCTGGGGACAGGGATATGGCTACACCTTC	CAWGQGYGYTF
-	TRBV5-8	-	TRBJ1-1	TGTGCCAGCAGCCGCCGCGGGGGGCGCTTAGAGAGAGGAAGAACTGAAGCTTTCTTT	CASSRRGGRLERGRTEAFF
-	TRBV7-9	-	TRBJ2-7	TGTGCCAGCAGCTTAAGCACGGGGGACGAGCAGTACTTC	CASSLSTGDEQYF
TRBD2	TRBV10-2	-	TRBJ2-5	TGCGCCAGCAGAGGGGGTGTTCTAGCGGGGGGCGGGGGAGAGACCCAGTACTTC	CASRGGVLAGGGGETQYF
TRBD2	TRBV10-2	few	TRBJ2-1	TGCGCCAGCAGTGAGCACGGGACTATAAGGCAGTTCTTC	CASSEHGTIRQFF
-	TRBV4-3	-	TRBJ1-1	TGCGCCAGCAGCTCACCGGGAGCAGAAGCTTTCTTT	CASSSPGAEAFF
-	TRBV27	-	TRBJ2-3	TGTGCCAGCAGTTACAGGACAAGGCTTAGCACAGATACGCAGTATTTT	CASSYRTRLSTDTQYF
-	TRBV18	-	TRBJ1-2	TGTGCCAGCTCACCTAATGGACCGCCTAACTATGGCTACACCTTC	CASSPNGPPNYGYTF
-	TRBV18	-	TRBJ1-5	TGTGCCAGCTCACCAGCAGGACAGAGCAATCAGCCCCAGCATTTT	CASSPAGQSNQPQHF
TRBD1	TRBV5-1	-	TRBJ2-5	TGCGCCAGCAGCTTGGGACAGGGTATCCAAGAGACCCAGTACTTC	CASSLGQGIQETQYF
TRBD1	TRBV6-1	-	TRBJ1-3	TGTGCCAGCAGTGTAAACAGGGGGAGCGCCGGAAACACCATATATTTT	CASSVNRGSAGNTIYF
-	TRBV6-1	-	TRBJ2-7	TGTGCCAGCACCTTGACAGGTAGCTCCTACGAGCAGTACTTC	CASTLTGSSYEQYF
TRBD1	TRBV30	-	TRBJ1-5	TGTGCCTGGAGTGTGGCCTCATGGACAGGGAGAAATCAGCCCCAGCATTTT	CAWSVASWTGRNQPQHF
-	TRBV5-4	-	TRBJ1-2	TGTGCCAGCAGCTTGAGGACACAAATCTATGGCTACACCTTC	CASSLRTQIYGYTF
-	TRBV5-5	once	TRBJ1-5	TGTGCCAGCAGCTTGAGTTGGGGAGCGGCATATAGCAATCAGCCCCAGCATTTT	CASSLSWGAAYSNQPQHF
-	TRBV7-7	-	TRBJ2-5	TGTGCTAGCAGCTGGACACGCCAAGAGACCCAGTACTTC	CASSWTRQETQYF
-	TRBV25-1	-	TRBJ2-3	TGTGCCAGCAGTGAATATATCAGGGGCGCCGGGGATACGCAGTATTTT	CASSEYIRGAGDTQYF
TRBD1	TRBV7-6	-	TRBJ2-7	TGTGCCAGCAGCTGGGACAGGGGGCGCGAGCAGTACTTC	CASSWDRGREQYF
-	TRBV14	once	TRBJ2-1	TGTGCCAGCAGCCCAGACTACAATGAGCAGTTCTTC	CASSPDYNEQFF
TRBD2	TRBV7-3	-	TRBJ2-5	TGTGCCAGCAGCCGACTAGCGGGGGCCGGAGAGACCCAGTACTTC	CASSRLAGAGETQYF
TRBD1	TRBV30	-	TRBJ2-7	TGTGCCTGGATGGGACAGGGCAGAGGAGAGCAGTACTTC	CAWMGQGRGEQYF
-	TRBV27	-	TRBJ1-5	TGTGCCAGCAGTTTTGGGCAGGGGAATCAGCCCCAGCATTTT	CASSFGQGNQPQHF
-	TRBV6-6	-	TRBJ1-2	TGTGCCAGCAGCCAGAGGAGGGACTATGGCTACACCTTC	CASSQRRDYGYTF
-	TRBV18	-	TRBJ1-2	TGTGCCAGCTCCCAATTGGACAATCAGGGGGGCTACACCTTC	CASSQLDNQGGYTF
-	TRBV5-1	few	TRBJ1-1	TGCGCCAGCCTCCTCGGTGGGGGGAACACTGAAGCTTTCTTT	CASLLGGGNTEAFF
TRBD1	TRBV11-1	-	TRBJ2-5	TGTGCCAGCAGCCTACTCATCAGGACAGGGGGGAAAGAGACCCAGTACTTC	CASSLLIRTGGKETQYF
-	TRBV29-1	-	TRBJ2-7	TGCAGCGTTGGGTCGGGGATAACCTACGAGCAGTACTTC	CSVGSGITYEQYF
TRBD2	TRBV15	once	TRBJ2-2	TGTGCCACCAGCGGGCGGGGGACGGCCGTGCACCGGGGAGCTGTTTTT	CATSGRGTAVHRGAVF
-	TRBV10-3	-	TRBJ2-7	TGTGCCATCAGGGACACGGGACTCTACGAGCAGTACTTC	CAIRDTGLYEQYF
-	TRBV2	-	TRBJ1-4	TGTGCCAGCAGTGAAATGGGTCAGGGTAATGAAAAACTGTTTTTT	CASSEMGQGNEKLFF